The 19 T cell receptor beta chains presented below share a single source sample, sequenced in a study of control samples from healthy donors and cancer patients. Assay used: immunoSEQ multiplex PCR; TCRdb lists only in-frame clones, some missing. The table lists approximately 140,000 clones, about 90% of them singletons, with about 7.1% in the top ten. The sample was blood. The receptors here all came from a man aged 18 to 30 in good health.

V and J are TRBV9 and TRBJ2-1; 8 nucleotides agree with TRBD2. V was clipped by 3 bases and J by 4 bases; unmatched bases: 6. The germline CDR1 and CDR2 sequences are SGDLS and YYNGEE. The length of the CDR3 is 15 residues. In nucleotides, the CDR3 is TGTGCCAGCAGCGGAACTAGCGGAACTTACAATGAGCAGTTCTTC. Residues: CASSGTSGTYNEQFF.

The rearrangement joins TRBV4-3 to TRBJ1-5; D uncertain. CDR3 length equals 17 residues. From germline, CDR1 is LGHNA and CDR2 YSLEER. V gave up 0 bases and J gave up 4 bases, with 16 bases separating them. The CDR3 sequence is CASSQDWTGRLNQPQHF. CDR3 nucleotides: TGCGCCAGCAGCCAAGATTGGACGGGAAGGCTTAATCAGCCCCAGCATTTT.

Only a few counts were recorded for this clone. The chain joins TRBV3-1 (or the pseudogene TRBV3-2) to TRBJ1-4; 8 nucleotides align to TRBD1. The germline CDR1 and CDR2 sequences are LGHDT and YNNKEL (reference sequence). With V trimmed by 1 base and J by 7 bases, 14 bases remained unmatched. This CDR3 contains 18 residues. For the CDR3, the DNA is TGTGCCAGCAGCCAAGGGTCGCAGGGGGCGTTACTTGGTGAAAAACTGTTTTTT. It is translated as CASSQGSQGALLGEKLFF.

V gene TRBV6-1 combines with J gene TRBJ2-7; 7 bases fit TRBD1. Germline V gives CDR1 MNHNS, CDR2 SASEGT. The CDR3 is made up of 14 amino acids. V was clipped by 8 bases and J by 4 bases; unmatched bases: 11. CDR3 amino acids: CASPGTDKMYEQYF. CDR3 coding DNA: TGTGCCAGCCCCGGGACAGATAAAATGTACGAGCAGTACTTC.

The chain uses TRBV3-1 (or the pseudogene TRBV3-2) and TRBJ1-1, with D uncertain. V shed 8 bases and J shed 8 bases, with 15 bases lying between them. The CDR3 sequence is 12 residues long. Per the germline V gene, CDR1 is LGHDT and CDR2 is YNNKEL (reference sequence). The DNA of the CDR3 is TGTGCCAGCTATTCTGGCGGACGGGAAGCTTTCTTT. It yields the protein CASYSGGREAFF.

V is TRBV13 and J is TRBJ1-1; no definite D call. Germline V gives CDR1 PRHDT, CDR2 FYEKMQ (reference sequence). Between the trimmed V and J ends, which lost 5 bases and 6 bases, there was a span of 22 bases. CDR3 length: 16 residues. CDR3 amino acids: CASSPFSRRETPEAFF. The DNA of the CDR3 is TGTGCCAGCAGCCCCTTTTCACGGCGGGAAACCCCTGAAGCTTTCTTT.

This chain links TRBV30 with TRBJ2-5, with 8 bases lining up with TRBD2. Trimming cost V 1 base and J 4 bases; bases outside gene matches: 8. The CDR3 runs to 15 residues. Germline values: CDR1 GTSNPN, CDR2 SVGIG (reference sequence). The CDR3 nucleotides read TGTGCCTGGAGTGAGGGTAGCGGGGCCGGAGAGACCCAGTACTTC. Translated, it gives CAWSEGSGAGETQYF.

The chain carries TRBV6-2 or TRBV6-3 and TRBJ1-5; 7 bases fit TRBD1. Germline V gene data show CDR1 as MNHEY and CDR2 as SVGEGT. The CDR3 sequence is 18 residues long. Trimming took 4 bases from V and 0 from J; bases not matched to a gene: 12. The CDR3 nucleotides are TGTGCCAGCAGTTCCCCCGGGACAGATTTTTATAGCAATCAGCCCCAGCATTTT. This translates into CASSSPGTDFYSNQPQHF.

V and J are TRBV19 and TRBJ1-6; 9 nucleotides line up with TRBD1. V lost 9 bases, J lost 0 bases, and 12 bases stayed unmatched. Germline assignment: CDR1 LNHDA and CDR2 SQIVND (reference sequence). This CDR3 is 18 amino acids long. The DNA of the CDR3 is TGTGCCAGCGGACAGGGGCACGTTAGCCCCTCCTATAATTCACCCCTCCACTTT. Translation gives CASGQGHVSPSYNSPLHF.

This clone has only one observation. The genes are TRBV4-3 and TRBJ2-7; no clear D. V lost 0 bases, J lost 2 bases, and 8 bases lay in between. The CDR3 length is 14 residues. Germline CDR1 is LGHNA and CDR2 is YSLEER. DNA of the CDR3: TGCGCCAGCAGCCAAGATTGGCAGCCCTACGAGCAGTACTTC. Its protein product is CASSQDWQPYEQYF.

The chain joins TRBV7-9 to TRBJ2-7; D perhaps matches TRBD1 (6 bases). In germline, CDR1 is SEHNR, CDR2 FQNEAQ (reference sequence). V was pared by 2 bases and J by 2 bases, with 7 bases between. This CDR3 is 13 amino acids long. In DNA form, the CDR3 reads TGTGCCAGCAGCTTACCAGGGGCCTACGAGCAGTACTTC. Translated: CASSLPGAYEQYF.

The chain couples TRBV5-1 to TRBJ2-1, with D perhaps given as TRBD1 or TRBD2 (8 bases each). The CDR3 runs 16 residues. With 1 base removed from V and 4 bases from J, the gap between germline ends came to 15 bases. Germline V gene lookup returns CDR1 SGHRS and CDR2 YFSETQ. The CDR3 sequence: CASSLSSGTGYNEQFF. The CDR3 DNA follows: TGCGCCAGCAGCTTGAGTAGCGGGACAGGTTACAATGAGCAGTTCTTC. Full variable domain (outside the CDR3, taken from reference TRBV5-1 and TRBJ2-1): KAGVTQTPRYLIKTRGQQVTLSCSPISGHRSVSWYQQTPGQGLQFLFEYFSETQRNKGNFPGRFSGRQFSNSRSEMNVSTLELGDSALYLCASSLSSGTGYNEQFFGPGTRLTVL.

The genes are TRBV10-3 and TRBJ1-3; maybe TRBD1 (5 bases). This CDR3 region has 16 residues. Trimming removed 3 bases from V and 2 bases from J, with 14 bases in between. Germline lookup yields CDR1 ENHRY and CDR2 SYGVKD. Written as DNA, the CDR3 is TGTGCCATCAGTGATCCCCAATGGGGGGCTGGAAACACCATATATTTT. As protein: CAISDPQWGAGNTIYF.

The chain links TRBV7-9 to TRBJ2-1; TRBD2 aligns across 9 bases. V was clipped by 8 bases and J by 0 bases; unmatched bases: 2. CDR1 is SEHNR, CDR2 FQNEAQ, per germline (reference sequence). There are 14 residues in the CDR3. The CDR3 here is CASLRGGSYNEQFF. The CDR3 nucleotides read TGTGCCAGCTTGCGGGGGGGCTCCTACAATGAGCAGTTCTTC.

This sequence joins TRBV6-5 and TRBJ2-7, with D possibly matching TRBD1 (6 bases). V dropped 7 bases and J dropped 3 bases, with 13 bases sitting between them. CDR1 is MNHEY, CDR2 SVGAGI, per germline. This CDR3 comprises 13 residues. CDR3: CASIPGHYYEQYF. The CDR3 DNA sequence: TGTGCCAGCATCCCGGGACACTACTACGAGCAGTACTTC.

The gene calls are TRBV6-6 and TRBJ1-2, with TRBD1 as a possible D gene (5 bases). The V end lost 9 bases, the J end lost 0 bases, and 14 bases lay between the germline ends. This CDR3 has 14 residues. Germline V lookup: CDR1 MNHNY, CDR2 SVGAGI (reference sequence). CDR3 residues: CASATALANYGYTF. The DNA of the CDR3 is TGTGCCAGTGCGACAGCCTTAGCTAACTATGGCTACACCTTC.

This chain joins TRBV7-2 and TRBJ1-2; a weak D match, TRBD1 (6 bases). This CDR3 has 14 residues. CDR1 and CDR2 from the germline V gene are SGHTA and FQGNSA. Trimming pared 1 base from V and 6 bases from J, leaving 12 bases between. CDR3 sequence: CASSLVGGADGYTF. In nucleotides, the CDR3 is TGTGCCAGCAGCTTAGTGGGGGGGGCAGATGGCTACACCTTC.

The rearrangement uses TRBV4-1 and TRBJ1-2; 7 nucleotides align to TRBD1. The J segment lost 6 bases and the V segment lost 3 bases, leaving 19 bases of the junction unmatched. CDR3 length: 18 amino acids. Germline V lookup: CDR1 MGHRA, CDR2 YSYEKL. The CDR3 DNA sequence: TGCGCCAGCAGCCAGGATGACAGGGTTTCCTACGAAATCCATGGCTACACCTTC. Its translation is CASSQDDRVSYEIHGYTF.

CDR3 in DNA: TGTGCCAGCAGTTTAGACAGGGGAGGCTCACCCCTCCACTTT. Translated, it gives CASSLDRGGSPLHF. The rearrangement joins TRBV27 to TRBJ1-6, with TRBD1 matching 8 bases. Germline loops: CDR1 MNHEY, CDR2 SMNVEV (reference sequence). After removal of 2 bases from V and 10 bases from J, the junction contained 4 bases not matched to a gene. This CDR3 spans 14 amino acids.